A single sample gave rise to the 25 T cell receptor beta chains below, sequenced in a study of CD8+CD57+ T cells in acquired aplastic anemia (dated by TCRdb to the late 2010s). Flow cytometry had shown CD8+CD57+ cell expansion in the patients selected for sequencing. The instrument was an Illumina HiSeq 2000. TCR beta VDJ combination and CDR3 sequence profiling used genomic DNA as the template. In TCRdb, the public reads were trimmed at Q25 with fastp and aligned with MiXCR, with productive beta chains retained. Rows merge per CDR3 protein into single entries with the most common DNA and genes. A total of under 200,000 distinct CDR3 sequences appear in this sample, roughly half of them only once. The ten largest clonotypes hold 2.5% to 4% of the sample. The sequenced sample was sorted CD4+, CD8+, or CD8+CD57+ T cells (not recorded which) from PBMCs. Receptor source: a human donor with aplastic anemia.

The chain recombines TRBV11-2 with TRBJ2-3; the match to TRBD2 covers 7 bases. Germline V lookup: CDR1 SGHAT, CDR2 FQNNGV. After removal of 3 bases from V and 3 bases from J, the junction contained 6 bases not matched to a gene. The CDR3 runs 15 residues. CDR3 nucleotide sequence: TGTGCCAGCAGCTTGGTGGGGGGGACTACAGATACGCAGTATTTT. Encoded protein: CASSLVGGTTDTQYF. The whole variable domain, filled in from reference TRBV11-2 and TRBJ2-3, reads EAGVAQSPRYKIIEKRQSVAFWCNPISGHATLYWYQQILGQGPKLLIQFQNNGVVDDSQLPKDRFSAERLKGVDSTLKIQPAKLEDSAVYLCASSLVGGTTDTQYFGPGTRLTVL.

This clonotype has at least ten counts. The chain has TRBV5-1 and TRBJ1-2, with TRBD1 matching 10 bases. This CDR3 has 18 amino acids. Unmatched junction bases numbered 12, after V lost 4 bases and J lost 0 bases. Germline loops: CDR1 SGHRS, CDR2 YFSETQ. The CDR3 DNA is TGCGCCAGCAGCGGGAAGGGACAGGGGATAAGAACTAACTATGGCTACACCTTC. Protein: CASSGKGQGIRTNYGYTF.

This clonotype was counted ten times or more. CDR3 in DNA: TGTGCCAGCAGGCCGTGGGATGGTGGGAGGGATACGCAGTATTTT. Protein product: CASRPWDGGRDTQYF. The chain recombines TRBV27 with TRBJ2-3; TRBD2 is a possible D gene (6 bases). V was clipped by 6 bases and J by 6 bases, with 19 bases between them. This CDR3 region has 15 residues. The germline V gene encodes CDR1 MNHEY and CDR2 SMNVEV (reference sequence).

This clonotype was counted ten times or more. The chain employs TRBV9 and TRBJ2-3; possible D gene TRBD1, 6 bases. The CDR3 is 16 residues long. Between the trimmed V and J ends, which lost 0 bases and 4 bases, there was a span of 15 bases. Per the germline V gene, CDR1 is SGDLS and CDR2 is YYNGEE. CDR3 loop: CASSVGRGRTADTQYF. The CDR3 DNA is TGTGCCAGCAGCGTAGGGAGAGGGCGGACAGCAGATACGCAGTATTTT.

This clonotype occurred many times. The CDR3 coding sequence is TGTGCCAGTACCGGGACAGGGGGCGGCCACGAGCAGTACTTC. Amino acid sequence: CASTGTGGGHEQYF. The chain recombines TRBV19 with TRBJ2-7; 12 bases line up with TRBD1. The CDR3 runs 14 residues. Trimming removed 7 bases from V and 5 bases from J; junction bases left unmatched: 6. Germline V gives CDR1 LNHDA, CDR2 SQIVND (reference sequence).

In DNA, the CDR3 is TGCAGTGCCCCAGTTAGCTCTGGAAACACCATATATTTT. Protein sequence: CSAPVSSGNTIYF. This chain links TRBV20-1 with TRBJ1-3; D unclear. Germline lookup yields CDR1 DFQATT and CDR2 SNEGSKA (reference sequence). The CDR3 is 13 amino acids. V lost 6 bases to trimming and J lost 0 bases, with 9 bases between them.

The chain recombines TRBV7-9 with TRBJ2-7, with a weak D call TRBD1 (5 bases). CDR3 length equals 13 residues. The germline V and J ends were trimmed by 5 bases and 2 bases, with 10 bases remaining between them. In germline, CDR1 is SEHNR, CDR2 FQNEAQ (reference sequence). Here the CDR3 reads CASSLGHTYEQYV. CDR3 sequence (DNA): TGTGCCAGCAGCCTCGGACATACCTACGAGCAGTACGTC.

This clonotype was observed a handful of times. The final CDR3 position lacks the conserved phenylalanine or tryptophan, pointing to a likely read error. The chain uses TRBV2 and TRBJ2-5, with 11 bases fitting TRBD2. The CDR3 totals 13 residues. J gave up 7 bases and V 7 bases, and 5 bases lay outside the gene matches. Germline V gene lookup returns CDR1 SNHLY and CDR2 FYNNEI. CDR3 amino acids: CASILAGEGTQYS. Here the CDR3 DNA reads TGTGCCAGCATACTAGCGGGGGAAGGGACCCAGTACTCC.

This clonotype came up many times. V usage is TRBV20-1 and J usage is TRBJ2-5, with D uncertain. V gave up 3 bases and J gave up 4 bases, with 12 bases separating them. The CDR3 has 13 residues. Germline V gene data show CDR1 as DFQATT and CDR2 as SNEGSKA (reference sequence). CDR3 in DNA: TGCAGTGCTAGTAAGTCAGCTGGAGAGACCCAGTACTTC. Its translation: CSASKSAGETQYF.

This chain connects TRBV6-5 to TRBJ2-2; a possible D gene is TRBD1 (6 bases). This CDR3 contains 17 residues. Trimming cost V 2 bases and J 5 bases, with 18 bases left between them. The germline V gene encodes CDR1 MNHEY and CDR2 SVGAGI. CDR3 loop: CASSYVGDRTSTGELFF. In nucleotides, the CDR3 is TGTGCCAGCAGTTACGTGGGAGACAGGACGAGTACCGGGGAGCTGTTTTTT.

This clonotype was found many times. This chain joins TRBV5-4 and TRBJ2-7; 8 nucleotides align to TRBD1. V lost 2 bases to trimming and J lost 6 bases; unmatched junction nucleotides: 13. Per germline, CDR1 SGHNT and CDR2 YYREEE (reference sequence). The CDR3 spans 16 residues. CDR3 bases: TGTGCCAGCAGCTTAGCCCCCGGGCAGGGGGCAGGCGAGCAGTACGTC. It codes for CASSLAPGQGAGEQYV.

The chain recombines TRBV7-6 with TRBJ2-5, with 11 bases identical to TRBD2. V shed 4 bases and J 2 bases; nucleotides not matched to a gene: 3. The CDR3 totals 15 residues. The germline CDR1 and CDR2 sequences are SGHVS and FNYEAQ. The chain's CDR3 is CASSSGTSGQETQYF. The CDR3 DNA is TGTGCCAGCAGCTCCGGGACTAGCGGTCAAGAGACCCAGTACTTC.

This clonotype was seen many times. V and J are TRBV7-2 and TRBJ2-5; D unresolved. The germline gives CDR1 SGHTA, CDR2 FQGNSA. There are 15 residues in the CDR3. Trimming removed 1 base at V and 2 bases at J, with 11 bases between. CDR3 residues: CASSLVRAEQETQYF. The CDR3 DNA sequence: TGTGCCAGCAGCTTAGTAAGGGCAGAGCAAGAGACCCAGTACTTC.

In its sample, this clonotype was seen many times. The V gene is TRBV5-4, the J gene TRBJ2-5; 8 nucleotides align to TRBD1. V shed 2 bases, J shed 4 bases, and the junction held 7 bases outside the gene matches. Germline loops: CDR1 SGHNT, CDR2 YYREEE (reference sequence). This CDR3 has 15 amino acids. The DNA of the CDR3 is TGTGCCAGCAGCTTCAACAGGGGGTTGACAGAGACCCAGTACTTC. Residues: CASSFNRGLTETQYF.

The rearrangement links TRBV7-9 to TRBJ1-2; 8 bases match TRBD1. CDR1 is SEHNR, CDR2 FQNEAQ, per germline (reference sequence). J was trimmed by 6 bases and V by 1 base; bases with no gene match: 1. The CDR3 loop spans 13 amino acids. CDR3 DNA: TGTGCCAGCAGCTTAGGACAGGGGAATGGCTACACCTTC. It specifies CASSLGQGNGYTF.

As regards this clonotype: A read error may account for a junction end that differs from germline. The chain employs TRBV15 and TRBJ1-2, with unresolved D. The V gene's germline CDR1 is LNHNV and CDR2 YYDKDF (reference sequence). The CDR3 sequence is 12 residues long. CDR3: CATSKRADGYSF. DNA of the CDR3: TGTGCCACCAGCAAAAGGGCTGATGGCTACAGCTTC.

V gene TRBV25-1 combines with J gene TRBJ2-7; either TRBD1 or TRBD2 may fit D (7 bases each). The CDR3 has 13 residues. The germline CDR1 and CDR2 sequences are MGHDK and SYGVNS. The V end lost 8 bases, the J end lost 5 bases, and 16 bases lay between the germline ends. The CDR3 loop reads CASFPGGGNEQYF. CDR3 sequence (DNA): TGTGCCAGCTTCCCAGGGGGGGGGAACGAGCAGTACTTC.

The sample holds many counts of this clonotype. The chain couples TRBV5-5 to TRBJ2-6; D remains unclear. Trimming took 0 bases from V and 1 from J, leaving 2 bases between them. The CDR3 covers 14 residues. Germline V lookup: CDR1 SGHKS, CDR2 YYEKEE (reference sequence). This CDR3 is CASSLESGANVLTF. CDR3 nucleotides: TGTGCCAGCAGCTTGGAATCTGGGGCCAACGTCCTGACTTTC. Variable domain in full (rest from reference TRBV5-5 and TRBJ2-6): DAGVTQSPTHLIKTRGQQVTLRCSPISGHKSVSWYQQVLGQGPQFIFQYYEKEERGRGNFPDRFSARQFPNYSSELNVNALLLGDSALYLCASSLESGANVLTFGAGSRLTVL.

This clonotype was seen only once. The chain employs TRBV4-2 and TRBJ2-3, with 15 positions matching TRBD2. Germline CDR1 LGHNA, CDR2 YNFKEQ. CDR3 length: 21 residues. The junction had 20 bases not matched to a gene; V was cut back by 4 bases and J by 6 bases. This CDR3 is CASSPDRTSGGAIQSVDTQYF. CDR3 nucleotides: TGTGCCAGCAGCCCCGACCGGACTAGCGGGGGGGCAATACAGTCCGTGGATACGCAGTATTTT.

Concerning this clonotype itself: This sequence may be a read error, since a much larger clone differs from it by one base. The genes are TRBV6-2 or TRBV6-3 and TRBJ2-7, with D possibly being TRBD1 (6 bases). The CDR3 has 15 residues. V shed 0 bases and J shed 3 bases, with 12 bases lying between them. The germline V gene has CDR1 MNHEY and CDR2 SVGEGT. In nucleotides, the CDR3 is TGTGCCAGCAGTTACTCAGGGATAGGGGGCTACGAGCAGTACTTC. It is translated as CASSYSGIGGYEQYF.

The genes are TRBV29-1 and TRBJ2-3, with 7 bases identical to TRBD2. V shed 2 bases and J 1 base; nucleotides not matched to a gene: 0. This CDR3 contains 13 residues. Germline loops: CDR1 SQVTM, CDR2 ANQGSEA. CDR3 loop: CSVETSGTDTQYF. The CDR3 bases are TGCAGCGTTGAAACTAGCGGCACAGATACGCAGTATTTT.

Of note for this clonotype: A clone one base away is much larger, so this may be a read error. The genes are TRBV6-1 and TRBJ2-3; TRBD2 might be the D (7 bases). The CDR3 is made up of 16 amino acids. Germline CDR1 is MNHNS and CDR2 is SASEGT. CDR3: CTSTGGTRRGTDTQYF. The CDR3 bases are TGTACCAGCACGGGGGGCACCCGAAGGGGGACAGATACGCAGTATTTT.

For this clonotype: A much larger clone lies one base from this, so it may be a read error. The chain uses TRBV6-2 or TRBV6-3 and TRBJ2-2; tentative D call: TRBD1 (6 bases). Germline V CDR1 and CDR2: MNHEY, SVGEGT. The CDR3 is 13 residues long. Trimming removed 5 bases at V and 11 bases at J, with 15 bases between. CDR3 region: CASSKTRQVELFF. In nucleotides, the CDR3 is TGTGCCAGCAGTAAGACACGACAGGTAGAGCTGTTTTTT.

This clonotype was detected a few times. The CDR3 here is CASSLIGWLGERTGELFF. The CDR3, as DNA: TGTGCCAGCAGCTTAATCGGTTGGTTGGGGGAGAGGACCGGGGAGCTGTTTTTT. The rearrangement joins TRBV11-2 to TRBJ2-2; D tentatively fits TRBD1 or TRBD2 (5 bases each). The germline CDR1 and CDR2 sequences are SGHAT and FQNNGV. This CDR3 has 18 amino acids. Trimming took off 2 bases at V and 5 bases at J, with 21 bases between the two ends.

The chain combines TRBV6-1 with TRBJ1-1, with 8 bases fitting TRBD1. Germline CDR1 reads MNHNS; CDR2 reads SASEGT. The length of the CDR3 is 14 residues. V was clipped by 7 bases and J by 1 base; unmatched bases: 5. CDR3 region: CASTQDRANTEAFF. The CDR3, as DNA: TGTGCCAGCACCCAGGACAGGGCGAACACTGAAGCTTTCTTT.